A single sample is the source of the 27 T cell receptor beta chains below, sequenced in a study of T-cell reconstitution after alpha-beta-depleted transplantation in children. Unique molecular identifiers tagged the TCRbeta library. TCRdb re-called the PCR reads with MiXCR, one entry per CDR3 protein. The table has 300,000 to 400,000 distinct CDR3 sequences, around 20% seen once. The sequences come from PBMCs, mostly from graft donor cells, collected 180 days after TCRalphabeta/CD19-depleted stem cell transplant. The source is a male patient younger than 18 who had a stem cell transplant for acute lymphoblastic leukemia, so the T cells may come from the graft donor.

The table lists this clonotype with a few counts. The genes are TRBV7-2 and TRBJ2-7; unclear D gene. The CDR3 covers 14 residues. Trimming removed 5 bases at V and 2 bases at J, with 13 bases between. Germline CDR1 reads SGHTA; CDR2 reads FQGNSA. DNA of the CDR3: TGTGCCAGCAGCAGACGGATCCTCGCCTACGAGCAGTACTTC. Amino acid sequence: CASSRRILAYEQYF.

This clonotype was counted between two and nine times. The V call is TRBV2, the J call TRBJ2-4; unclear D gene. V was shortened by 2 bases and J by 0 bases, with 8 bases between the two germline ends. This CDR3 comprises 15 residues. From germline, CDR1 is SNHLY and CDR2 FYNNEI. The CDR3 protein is CASSERRVAKNIQYF. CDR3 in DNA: TGTGCCAGCAGTGAACGTCGTGTAGCCAAAAACATTCAGTACTTC.

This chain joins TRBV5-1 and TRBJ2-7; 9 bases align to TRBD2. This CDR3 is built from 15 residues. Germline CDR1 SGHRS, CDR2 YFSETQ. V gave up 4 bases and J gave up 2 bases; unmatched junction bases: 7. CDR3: CASSPFAGGPYEQYF. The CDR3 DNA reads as TGCGCCAGCAGCCCCTTTGCGGGAGGGCCCTACGAGCAGTACTTC.

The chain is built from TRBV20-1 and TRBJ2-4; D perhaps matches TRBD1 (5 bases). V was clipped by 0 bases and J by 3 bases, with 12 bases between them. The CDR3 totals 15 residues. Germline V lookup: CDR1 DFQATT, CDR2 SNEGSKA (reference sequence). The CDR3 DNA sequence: TGCAGTGCTAGAGATCAAGGGGAAGTCAAAAACATTCAGTACTTC. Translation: CSARDQGEVKNIQYF.

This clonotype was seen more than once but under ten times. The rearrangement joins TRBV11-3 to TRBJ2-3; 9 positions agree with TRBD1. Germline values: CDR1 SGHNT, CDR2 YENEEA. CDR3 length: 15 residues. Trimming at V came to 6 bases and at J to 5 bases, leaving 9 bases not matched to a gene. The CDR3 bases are TGTGCCAGCAGTCGACGGACAGGGGCGAAAGATACGCAGTATTTT. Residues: CASSRRTGAKDTQYF. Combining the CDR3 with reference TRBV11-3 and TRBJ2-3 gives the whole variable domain EAGVVQSPRYKIIEKKQPVAFWCNPISGHNTLYWYLQNLGQGPELLIRYENEEAVDDSQLPKDRFSAERLKGVDSTLKIQPAELGDSAVYLCASSRRTGAKDTQYFGPGTRLTVL.

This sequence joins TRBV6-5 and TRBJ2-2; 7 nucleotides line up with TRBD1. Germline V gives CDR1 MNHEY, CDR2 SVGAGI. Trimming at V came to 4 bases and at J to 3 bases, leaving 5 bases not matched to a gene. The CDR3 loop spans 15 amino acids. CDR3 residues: CASSLGTVYTGELFF. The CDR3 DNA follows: TGTGCCAGCAGTTTGGGGACAGTATACACCGGGGAGCTGTTTTTT.

The CDR3 DNA is TGCAGCGCCGTTGCCCCTCGGGACGGACCCTACGAGCAGTACTTC. Its translation is CSAVAPRDGPYEQYF. The chain combines TRBV29-1 with TRBJ2-7; D is perhaps TRBD1 or TRBD2 (5 bases each). Germline V gene data show CDR1 as SQVTM and CDR2 as ANQGSEA. V lost 7 bases and J lost 2, with 21 bases in between. This CDR3 has 15 amino acids.

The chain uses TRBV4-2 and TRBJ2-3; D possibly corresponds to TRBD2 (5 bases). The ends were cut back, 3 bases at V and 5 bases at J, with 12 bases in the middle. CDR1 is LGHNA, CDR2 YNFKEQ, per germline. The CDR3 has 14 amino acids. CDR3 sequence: CASSHATGRDTQYF. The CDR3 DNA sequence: TGTGCCAGCAGCCATGCAACGGGAAGAGATACGCAGTATTTT.

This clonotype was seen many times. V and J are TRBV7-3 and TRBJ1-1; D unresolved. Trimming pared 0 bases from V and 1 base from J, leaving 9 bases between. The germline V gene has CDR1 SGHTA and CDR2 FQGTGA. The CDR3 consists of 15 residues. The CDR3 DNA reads TGTGCCAGCAGCTTAACAGCCAGCCCGAACACTGAAGCTTTCTTT. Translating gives CASSLTASPNTEAFF.

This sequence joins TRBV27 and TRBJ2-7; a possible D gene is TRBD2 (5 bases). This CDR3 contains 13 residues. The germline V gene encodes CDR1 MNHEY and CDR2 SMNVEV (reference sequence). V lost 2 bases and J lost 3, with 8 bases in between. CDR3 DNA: TGTGCCAGCAGTTTAGGACTTTACTACGAGCAGTACTTC. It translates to CASSLGLYYEQYF.

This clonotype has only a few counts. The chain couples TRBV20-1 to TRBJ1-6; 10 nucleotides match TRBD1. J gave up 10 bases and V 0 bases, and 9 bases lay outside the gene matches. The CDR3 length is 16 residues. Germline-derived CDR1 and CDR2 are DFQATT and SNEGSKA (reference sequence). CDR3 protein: CSAREFAGQGSSPLHF. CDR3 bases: TGCAGTGCTAGAGAGTTTGCGGGACAGGGGAGCTCACCCCTCCACTTT.

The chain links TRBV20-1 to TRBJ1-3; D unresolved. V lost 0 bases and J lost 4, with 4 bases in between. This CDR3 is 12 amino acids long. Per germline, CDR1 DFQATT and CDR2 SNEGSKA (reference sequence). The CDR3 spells CSARDGGNTIYF. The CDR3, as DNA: TGCAGTGCTAGAGATGGAGGAAACACCATATATTTT.

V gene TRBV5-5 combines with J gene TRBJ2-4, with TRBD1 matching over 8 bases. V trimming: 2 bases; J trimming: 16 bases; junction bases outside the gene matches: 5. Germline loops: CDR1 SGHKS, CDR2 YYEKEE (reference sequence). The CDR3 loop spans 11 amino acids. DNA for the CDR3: TGTGCCAGCAGCTTCCGGGACAGGCCTTACTTC. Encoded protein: CASSFRDRPYF.

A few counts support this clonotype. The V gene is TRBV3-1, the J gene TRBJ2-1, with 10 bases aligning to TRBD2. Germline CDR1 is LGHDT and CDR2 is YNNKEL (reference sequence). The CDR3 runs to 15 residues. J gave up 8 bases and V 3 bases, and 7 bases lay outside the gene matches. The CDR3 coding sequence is TGTGCCAGCAGCCATAGGAGCGGGAGGGCCCATGAGCAGTTCTTC. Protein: CASSHRSGRAHEQFF.

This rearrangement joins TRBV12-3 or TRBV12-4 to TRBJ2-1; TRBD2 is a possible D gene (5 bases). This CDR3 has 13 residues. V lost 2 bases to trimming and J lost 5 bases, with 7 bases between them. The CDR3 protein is CASSLYGDNEQFF. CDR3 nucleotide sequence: TGTGCCAGCAGTTTATACGGGGACAATGAGCAGTTCTTC.

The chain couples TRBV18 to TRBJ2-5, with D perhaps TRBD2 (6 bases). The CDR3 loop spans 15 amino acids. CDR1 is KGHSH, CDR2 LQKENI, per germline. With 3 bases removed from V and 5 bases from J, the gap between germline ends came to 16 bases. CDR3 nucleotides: TGTGCCAGCTCACCTCCGGGACTTCAGCGGGAGACCCAGTACTTC. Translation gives CASSPPGLQRETQYF.

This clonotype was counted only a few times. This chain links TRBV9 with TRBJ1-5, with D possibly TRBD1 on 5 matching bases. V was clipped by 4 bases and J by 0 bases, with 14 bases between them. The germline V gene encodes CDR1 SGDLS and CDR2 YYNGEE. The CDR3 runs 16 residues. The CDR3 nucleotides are TGTGCCAGCAGCCCGGGGACGGCTTATAGCAATCAGCCCCAGCATTTT. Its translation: CASSPGTAYSNQPQHF.

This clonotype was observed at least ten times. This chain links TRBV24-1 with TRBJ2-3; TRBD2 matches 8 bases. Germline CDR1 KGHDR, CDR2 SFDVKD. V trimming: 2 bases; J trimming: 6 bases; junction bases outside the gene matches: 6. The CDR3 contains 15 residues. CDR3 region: CATSDWAGGQDTQYF. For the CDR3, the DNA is TGTGCCACCAGTGATTGGGCGGGAGGCCAGGATACGCAGTATTTT.

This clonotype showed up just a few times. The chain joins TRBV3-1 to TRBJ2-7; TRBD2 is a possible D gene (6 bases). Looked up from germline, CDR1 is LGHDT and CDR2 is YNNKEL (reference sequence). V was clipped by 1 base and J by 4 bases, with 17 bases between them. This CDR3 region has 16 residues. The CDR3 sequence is CASSQGWRARGYEQYF. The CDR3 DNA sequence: TGTGCCAGCAGCCAAGGGTGGAGGGCCCGGGGGTACGAGCAGTACTTC.

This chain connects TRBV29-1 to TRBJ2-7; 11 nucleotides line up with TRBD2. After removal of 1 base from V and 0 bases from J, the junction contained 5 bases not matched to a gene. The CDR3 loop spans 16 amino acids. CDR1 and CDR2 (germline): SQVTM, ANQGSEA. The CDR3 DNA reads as TGCAGCGTTGAAGCTGGGCTAGCGGGAGGCTCCTACGAGCAGTACTTC. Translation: CSVEAGLAGGSYEQYF.

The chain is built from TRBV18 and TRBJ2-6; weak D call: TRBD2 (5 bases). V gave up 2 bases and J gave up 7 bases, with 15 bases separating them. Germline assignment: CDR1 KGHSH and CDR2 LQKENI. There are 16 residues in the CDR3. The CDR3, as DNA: TGTGCCAGCTCACCAGCGGGTTCCGGGCTCGCCAACGTCCTGACTTTC. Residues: CASSPAGSGLANVLTF. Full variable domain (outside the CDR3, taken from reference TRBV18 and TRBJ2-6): NAGVMQNPRHLVRRRGQEARLRCSPMKGHSHVYWYRQLPEEGLKFMVYLQKENIIDESGMPKERFSAEFPKEGPSILRIQQVVRGDSAAYFCASSPAGSGLANVLTFGAGSRLTVL.

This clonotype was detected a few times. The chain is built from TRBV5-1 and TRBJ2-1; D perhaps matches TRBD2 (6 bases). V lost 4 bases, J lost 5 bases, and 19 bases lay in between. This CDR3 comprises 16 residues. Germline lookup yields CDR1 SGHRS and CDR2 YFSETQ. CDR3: CASSPRGRGGNNEQFF. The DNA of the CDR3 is TGCGCCAGCAGCCCGAGAGGGCGGGGCGGTAACAATGAGCAGTTCTTC.

CDR3: CASSYSAGGLAYEQYF. DNA for the CDR3: TGTGCCAGCAGTTACTCAGCGGGAGGGCTTGCCTACGAGCAGTACTTC. The chain carries TRBV6-5 and TRBJ2-7; TRBD2 matches at 10 bases. The V gene's germline CDR1 is MNHEY and CDR2 SVGAGI. This CDR3 spans 16 amino acids. V was clipped by 0 bases and J by 2 bases; unmatched bases: 4.

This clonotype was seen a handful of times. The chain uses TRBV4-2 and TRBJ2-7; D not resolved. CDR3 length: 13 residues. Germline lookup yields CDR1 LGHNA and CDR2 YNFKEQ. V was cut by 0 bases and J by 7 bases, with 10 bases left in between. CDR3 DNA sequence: TGTGCCAGCAGCCAAGATATCCGAAGGGAGCAGTACTTC. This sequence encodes CASSQDIRREQYF.

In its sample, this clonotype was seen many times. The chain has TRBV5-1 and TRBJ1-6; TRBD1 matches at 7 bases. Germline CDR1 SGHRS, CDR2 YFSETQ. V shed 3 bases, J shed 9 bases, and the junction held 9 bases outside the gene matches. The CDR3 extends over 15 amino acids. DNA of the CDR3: TGCGCCAGCAGCTGGGGACAGAGGACCCCTTCACCCCTCCACTTT. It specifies CASSWGQRTPSPLHF.

CDR3 in DNA: TGTGCCAGCAGCTTCGTACTAACGGGACAGCTTAATGGCTACACCTTC. Translation gives CASSFVLTGQLNGYTF. V is TRBV11-2 and J is TRBJ1-2; TRBD1 matches 7 bases. Germline V lookup: CDR1 SGHAT, CDR2 FQNNGV. The V and J ends lost 3 bases and 6 bases, in that order; junction bases with no gene match: 13. This CDR3 spans 16 amino acids.

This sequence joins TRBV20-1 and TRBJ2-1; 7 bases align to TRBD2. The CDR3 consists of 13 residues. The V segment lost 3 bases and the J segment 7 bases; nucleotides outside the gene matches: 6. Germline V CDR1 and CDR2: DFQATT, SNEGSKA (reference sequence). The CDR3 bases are TGCAGTGCTAGCGGACTAGAATGGAATGAGCAGTTCTTC. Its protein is CSASGLEWNEQFF.